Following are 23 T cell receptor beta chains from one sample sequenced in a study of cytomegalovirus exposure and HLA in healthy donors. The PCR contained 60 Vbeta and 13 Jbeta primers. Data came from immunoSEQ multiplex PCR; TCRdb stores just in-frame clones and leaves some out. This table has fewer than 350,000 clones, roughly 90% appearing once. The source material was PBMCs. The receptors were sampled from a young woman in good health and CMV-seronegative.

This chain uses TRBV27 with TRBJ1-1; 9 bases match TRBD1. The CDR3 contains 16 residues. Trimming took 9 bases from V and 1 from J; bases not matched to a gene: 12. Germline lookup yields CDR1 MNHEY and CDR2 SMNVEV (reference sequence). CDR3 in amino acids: CASTSDGTGSNTEAFF. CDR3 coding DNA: TGTGCCAGTACTTCTGACGGGACAGGGTCGAACACTGAAGCTTTCTTT.

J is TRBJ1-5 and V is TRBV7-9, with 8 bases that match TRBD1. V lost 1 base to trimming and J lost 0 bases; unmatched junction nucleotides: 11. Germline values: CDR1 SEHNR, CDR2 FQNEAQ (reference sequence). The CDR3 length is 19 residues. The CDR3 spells CASSLGAGGQAASNQPQHF. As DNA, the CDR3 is TGTGCCAGCAGCTTAGGGGCCGGGGGACAGGCAGCTAGCAATCAGCCCCAGCATTTT.

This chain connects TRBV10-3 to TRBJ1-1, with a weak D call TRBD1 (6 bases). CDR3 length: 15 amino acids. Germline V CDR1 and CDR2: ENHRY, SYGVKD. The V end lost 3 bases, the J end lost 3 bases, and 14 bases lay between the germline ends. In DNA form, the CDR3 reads TGTGCCATCAGTGACGGTGGGGCAGGGGACACTGAAGCTTTCTTT. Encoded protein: CAISDGGAGDTEAFF.

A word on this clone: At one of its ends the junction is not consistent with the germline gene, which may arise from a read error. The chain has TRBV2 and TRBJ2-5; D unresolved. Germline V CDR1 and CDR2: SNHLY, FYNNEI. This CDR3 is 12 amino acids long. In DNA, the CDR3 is TGTGCCAGCAGTGAATTGCCGGAGATCCAGTACTTC. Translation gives CASSELPEIQYF.

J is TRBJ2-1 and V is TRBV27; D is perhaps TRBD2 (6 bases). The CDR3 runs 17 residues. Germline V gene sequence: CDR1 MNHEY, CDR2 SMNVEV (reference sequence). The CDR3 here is CVTTRGSARISYNEQFF. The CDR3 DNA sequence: TGTGTCACCACTCGGGGGTCCGCTCGAATCTCCTACAATGAGCAGTTCTTC.

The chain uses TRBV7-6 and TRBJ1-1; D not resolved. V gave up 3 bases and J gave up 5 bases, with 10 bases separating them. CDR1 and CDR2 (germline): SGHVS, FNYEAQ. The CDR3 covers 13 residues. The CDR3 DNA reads TGTGCCAGCAGCTTCGGCGGCGGGACTGAAGCTTTCTTT. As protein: CASSFGGGTEAFF.

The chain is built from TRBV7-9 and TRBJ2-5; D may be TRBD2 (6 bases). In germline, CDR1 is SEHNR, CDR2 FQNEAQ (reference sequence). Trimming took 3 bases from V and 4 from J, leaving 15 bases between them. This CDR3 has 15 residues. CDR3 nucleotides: TGTGCCAGCAGCTTTAGGTCCCAGGGAGGAGAGACCCAGTACTTC. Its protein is CASSFRSQGGETQYF.

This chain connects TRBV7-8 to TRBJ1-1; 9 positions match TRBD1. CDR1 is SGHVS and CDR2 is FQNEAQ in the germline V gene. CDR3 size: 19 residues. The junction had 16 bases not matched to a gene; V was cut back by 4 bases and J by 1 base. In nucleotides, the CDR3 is TGTGCCAGCAGCTCGCGCGGATCCGGGACAGGGCTTACGAACACTGAAGCTTTCTTT. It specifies CASSSRGSGTGLTNTEAFF.

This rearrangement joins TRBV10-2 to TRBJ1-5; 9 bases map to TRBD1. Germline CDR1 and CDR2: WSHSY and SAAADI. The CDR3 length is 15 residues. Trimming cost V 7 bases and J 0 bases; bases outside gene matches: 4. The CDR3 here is CASMKGQGSNQPQHF. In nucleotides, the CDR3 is TGCGCCAGCATGAAGGGACAGGGTAGCAATCAGCCCCAGCATTTT.

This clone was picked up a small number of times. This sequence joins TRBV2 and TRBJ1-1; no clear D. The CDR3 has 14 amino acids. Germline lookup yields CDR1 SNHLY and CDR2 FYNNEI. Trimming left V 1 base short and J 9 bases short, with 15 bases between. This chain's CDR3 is CASSEVLSGRQAFF. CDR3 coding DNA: TGTGCCAGCAGTGAAGTCTTATCCGGGAGGCAAGCTTTCTTT.

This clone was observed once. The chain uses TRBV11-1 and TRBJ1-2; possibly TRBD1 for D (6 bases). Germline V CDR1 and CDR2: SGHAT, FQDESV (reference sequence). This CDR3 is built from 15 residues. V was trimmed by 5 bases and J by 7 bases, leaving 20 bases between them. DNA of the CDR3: TGTGCCAGCAGCCAGAGCGGGGATACAGGGTTTGGCTACACCTTC. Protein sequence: CASSQSGDTGFGYTF.

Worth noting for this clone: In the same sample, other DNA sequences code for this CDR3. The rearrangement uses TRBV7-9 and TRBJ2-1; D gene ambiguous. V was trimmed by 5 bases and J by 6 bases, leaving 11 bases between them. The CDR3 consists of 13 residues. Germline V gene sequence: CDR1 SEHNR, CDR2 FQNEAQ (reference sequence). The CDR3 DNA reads TGTGCCAGCAGCCTCGGCGGCGGCAATGAGCAGTTCTTC. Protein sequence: CASSLGGGNEQFF.

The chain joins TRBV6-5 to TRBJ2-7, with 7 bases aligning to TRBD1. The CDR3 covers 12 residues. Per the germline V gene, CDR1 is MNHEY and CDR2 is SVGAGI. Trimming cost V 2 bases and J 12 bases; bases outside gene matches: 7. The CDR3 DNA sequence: TGTGCCAGCAGTTACCCCGACAGGGCCTGGTACTTC. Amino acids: CASSYPDRAWYF.

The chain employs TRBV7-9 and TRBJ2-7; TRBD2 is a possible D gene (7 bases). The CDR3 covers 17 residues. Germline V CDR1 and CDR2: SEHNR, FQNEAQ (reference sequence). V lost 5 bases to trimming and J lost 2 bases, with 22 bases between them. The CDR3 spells CASSPFGRGGETYEQYF. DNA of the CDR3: TGTGCCAGCAGCCCGTTCGGTAGGGGGGGCGAAACCTACGAGCAGTACTTC.

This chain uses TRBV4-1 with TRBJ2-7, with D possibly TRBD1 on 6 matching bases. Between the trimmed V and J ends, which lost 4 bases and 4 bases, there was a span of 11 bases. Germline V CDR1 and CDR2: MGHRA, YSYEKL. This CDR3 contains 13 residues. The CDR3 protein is CASSLPDRYEQYF. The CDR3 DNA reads TGCGCCAGCAGCCTCCCGGACAGATACGAGCAGTACTTC.

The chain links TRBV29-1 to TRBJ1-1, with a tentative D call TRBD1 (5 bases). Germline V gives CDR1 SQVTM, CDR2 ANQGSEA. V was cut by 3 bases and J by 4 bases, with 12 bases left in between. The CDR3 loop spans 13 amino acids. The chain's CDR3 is CSVDPLGGTEAFF. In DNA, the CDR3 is TGCAGCGTTGACCCGCTGGGGGGCACTGAAGCTTTCTTT.

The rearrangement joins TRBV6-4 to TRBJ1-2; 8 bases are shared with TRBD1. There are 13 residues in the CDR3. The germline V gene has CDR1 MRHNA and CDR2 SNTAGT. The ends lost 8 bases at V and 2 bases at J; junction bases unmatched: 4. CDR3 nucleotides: TGTGCCAGCGGGGGACAGGAGAACTATGGCTACACCTTC. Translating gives CASGGQENYGYTF.

CDR3 in DNA: TGTGCCAGCAGCCCTCGAGCAACTAATGAAAAACTGTTTTTT. It yields the protein CASSPRATNEKLFF. The V call is TRBV6-6, the J call TRBJ1-4; D not certain. V was clipped by 6 bases and J by 0 bases, with 8 bases between them. CDR3 length equals 14 residues. The germline V gene encodes CDR1 MNHNY and CDR2 SVGAGI (reference sequence).

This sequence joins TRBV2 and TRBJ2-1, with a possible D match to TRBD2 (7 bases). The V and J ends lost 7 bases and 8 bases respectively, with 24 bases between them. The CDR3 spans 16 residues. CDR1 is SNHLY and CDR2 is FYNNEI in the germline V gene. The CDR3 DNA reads TGTGCCAGCACCGGGTCTAGGGCGGGGGCCTGGGATGAGCAGTTCTTC. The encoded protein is CASTGSRAGAWDEQFF.

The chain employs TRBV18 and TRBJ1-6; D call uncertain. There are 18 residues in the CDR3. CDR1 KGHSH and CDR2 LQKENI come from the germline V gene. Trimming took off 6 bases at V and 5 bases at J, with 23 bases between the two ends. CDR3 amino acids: CASSNPRSGVGNNSPLHF. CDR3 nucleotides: TGTGCCAGCTCTAACCCCCGATCCGGGGTCGGCAATAATTCACCCCTCCACTTT.

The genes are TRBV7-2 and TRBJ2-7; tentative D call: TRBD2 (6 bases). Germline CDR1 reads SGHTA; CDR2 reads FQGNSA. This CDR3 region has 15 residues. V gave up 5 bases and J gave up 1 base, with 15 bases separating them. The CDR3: CASSLPRGMSYEQYF. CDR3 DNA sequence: TGTGCCAGCAGCCTCCCACGGGGGATGTCCTACGAGCAGTACTTC.

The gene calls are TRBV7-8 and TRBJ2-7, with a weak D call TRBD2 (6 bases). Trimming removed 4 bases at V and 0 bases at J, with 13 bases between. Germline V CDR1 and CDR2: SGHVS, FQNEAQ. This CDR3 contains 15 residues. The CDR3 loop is CASSYAGKSSYEQYF. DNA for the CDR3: TGTGCCAGCAGCTACGCGGGGAAGAGCTCCTACGAGCAGTACTTC.

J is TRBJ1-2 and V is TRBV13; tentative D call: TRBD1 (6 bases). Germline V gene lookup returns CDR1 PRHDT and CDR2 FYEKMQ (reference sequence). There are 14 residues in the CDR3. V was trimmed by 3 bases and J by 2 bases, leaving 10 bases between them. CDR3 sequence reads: CASSFGQPNYGYTF. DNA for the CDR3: TGTGCCAGCAGCTTTGGACAGCCAAACTATGGCTACACCTTC. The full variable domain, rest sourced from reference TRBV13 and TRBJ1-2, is AAGVIQSPRHLIKEKRETATLKCYPIPRHDTVYWYQQGPGQDPQFLISFYEKMQSDKGSIPDRFSAQQFSDYHSELNMSSLELGDSALYFCASSFGQPNYGYTFGSGTRLTVV.